This TCR beta chain stems from a study of T cells in Graves' hyperthyroidism and ophthalmopathy. In this sample, this clonotype turned up many times. For ophthalmopathy patients, the Clinical Activity Score was at least 3 and the NOSPECS grade at least 4; duration was under 3 months. Diagnoses rested on clinical symptoms, serum thyroxine and TRAb, thyroid ultrasound and orbital computed tomography. This sample holds PBMCs from less than 11 ml fresh peripheral blood. Regions amplified from RNA transcripts were the TCR beta CDR3 regions. RT-PCR in the first round (using the HTBI primer set) targeted the TCR CDR3. From the multiplex PCR reads, TCRdb called clonotypes with MiXCR, one entry per CDR3 protein. The sample lists hundreds of thousands of distinct CDR3 sequences, about 14% occurring once. V shed 0 bases and J 6 bases; nucleotides not matched to a gene: 4. Germline CDR1 is SGHRS and CDR2 is YFSETQ. CDR3 length: 15 amino acids.

This TCR derives from a woman in her 50s with Graves' ophthalmopathy. Material for sequencing was blood. V is TRBV5-1 and J is TRBJ2-2, with TRBD1 matching 8 bases. CDR3 DNA sequence: TGCGCCAGCAGCTTGGAGGCAGGGGGCTCCGGGGAGCTGTTTTTT. Protein product: CASSLEAGGSGELFF.